The present T cell receptor beta chain was sequenced within a study of blood T cell repertoires in COVID-19. In the source study's methods: Amplification with reference gene primers provided the estimates of nucleated cell counts. Profiling relied on immunoSEQ multiplex PCR, and the TCRdb table lists in-frame clones only, not all of them. Clonal size and the V and J genes are those of that table, whereas D and trimming came from the DNA. The repertoire consists of about 300,000 clones, with approximately 88% occurring once and the leading ten covering over 1.3%. Germline CDR1 and CDR2: MNHEY and SVGEGT. The CDR3 is 16 amino acids. The V segment lost 6 bases and the J segment 4 bases; nucleotides outside the gene matches: 13.

Sequenced sample: peripheral blood. The gene calls are TRBV6-2 or TRBV6-3 and TRBJ1-2; 8 nucleotides match TRBD1. The receptor's source is a human donor with COVID-19, enrolled during active disease. The donor label of this sample is uncertain. The CDR3 here is CASSTTGAPSGYGYTF. The CDR3 DNA follows: TGTGCCAGCAGCACGACAGGGGCGCCCTCCGGCTATGGCTACACCTTC.